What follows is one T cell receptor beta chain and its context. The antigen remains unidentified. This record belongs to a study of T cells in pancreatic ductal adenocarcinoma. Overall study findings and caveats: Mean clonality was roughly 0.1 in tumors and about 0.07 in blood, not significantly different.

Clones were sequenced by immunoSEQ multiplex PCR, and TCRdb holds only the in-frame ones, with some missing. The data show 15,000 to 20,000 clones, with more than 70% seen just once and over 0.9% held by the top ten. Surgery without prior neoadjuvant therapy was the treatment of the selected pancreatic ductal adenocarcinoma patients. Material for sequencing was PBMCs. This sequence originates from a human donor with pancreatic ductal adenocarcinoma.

In DNA form, the CDR3 reads TGTGCCAGCAGGACCAGGGGAAAATCGCAGTACTTC. This gives the protein CASRTRGKSQYF. The gene calls are TRBV2 and TRBJ2-7, with D perhaps matching TRBD1 (6 bases). CDR3 length: 12 amino acids. Germline loops: CDR1 SNHLY, CDR2 FYNNEI. V gave up 6 bases and J gave up 9 bases, with 15 bases separating them.